This T cell receptor (beta chain) was obtained from a study of blood T cell repertoires in COVID-19. Study at large: The United States, Italy and Spain were the sources of the acute and convalescent COVID-19 samples.

This table comes from immunoSEQ multiplex PCR, and its TCRdb copy is limited to in-frame clones, with some not included. The table includes 70,000 to 95,000 clones, more than 80% detected once. CDR1 SGHRS and CDR2 YFSETQ come from the germline V gene. Trimming removed 4 bases from V and 0 bases from J, with 17 bases in between. CDR3 size: 16 residues. The chain uses TRBV5-1 and TRBJ2-7; D possibly corresponds to TRBD2 (6 bases). The clonotype comes from a human donor in a cohort sampled during active COVID-19. The material sequenced was peripheral blood. The chain's CDR3 is CASSPRRRGGSYEQYF. The CDR3 DNA reads as TGCGCCAGCAGCCCCCGCCGGCGGGGTGGCTCCTACGAGCAGTACTTC.